One TCR beta chain is described in this entry. Clones were sequenced by immunoSEQ multiplex PCR, and TCRdb holds only the in-frame ones, with some missing. Of approximately 91,000 clones listed, 70% to 90% are singletons. The record originates from a study of blood T cell repertoires in COVID-19. Study at large: Nucleic acid was either cDNA or gDNA, and it came from T cells, B-cell-depleted T cells, or PBMCs.

Sequenced sample: peripheral blood. The TCR comes from a man between 65 and 80 years old with acute or convalescent COVID-19.

The CDR3 DNA follows: TGTGCCAGCAGCCCGTACTCCGGGACTCTGAACACCGGGGAGCTGTTTTTT. Its translation: CASSPYSGTLNTGELFF. This chain links TRBV4-2 with TRBJ2-2, with D perhaps matching TRBD2 (6 bases). The CDR3 runs to 17 residues. Germline assignment: CDR1 LGHNA and CDR2 YNFKEQ. V was shortened by 4 bases and J by 1 base, with 16 bases between the two germline ends.